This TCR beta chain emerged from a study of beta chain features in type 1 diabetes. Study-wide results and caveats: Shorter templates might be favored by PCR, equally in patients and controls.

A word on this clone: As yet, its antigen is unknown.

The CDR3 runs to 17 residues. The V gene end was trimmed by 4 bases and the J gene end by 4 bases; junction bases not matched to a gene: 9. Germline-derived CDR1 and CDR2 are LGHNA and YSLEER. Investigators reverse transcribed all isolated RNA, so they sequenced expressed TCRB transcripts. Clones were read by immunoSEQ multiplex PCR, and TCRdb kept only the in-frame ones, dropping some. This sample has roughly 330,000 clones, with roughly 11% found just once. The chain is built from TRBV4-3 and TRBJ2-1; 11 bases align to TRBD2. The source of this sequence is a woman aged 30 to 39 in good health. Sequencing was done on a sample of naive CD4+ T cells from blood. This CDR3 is CASSRSIAGGSYNEQFF. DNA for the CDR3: TGCGCCAGCAGCCGGTCCATAGCGGGAGGGTCATACAATGAGCAGTTCTTC.